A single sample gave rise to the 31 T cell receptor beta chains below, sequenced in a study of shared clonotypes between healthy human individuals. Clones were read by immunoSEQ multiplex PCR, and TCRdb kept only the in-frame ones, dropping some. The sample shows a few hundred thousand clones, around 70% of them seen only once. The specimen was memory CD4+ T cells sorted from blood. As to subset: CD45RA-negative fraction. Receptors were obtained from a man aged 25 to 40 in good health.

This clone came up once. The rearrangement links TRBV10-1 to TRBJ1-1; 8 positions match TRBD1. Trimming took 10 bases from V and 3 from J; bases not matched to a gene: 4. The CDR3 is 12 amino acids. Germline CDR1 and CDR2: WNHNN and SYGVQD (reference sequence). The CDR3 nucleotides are TGCGCCACCAGGGGGCGGGACACTGAAGCTTTCTTT. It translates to CATRGRDTEAFF.

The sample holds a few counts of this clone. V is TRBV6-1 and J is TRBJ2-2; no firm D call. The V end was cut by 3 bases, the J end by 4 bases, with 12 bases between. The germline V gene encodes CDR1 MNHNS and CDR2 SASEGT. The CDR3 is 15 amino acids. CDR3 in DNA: TGTGCCAGCAGTGAGGCCCCTCTGTTCACCGGGGAGCTGTTTTTT. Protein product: CASSEAPLFTGELFF.

CDR3: CASSPGIGLNEKLFF. Here the CDR3 DNA reads TGCGCCAGCAGCCCCGGGATCGGCCTTAATGAAAAACTGTTTTTT. V usage is TRBV5-1 and J usage is TRBJ1-4; D is undetermined. Deletions cut 4 bases from V and 4 bases from J, with 14 bases between. This CDR3 has 15 residues. Germline V gene lookup returns CDR1 SGHRS and CDR2 YFSETQ.

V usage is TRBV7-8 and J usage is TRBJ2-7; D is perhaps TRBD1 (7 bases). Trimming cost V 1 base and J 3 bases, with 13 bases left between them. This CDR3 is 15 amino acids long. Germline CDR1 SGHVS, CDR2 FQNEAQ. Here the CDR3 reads CASSLVAGQLYEQYF. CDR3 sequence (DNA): TGTGCCAGCAGCTTAGTGGCGGGACAGCTCTACGAGCAGTACTTC.

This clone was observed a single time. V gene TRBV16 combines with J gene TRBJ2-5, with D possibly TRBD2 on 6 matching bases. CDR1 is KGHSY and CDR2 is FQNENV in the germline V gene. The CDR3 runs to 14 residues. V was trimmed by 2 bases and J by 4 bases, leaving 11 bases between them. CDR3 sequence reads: CASSQGGTGETQYF. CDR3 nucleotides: TGTGCCAGCAGCCAAGGAGGGACTGGAGAGACCCAGTACTTC.

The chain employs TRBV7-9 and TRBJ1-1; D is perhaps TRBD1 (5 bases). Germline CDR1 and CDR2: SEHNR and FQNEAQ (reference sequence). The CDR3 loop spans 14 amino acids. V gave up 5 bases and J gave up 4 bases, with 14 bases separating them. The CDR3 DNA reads TGTGCCAGCAGCAAGACAGTGGGCCTCACTGAAGCTTTCTTT. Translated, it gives CASSKTVGLTEAFF. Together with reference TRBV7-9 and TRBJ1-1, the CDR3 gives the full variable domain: DTGVSQNPRHKITKRGQNVTFRCDPISEHNRLYWYRQTLGQGPEFLTYFQNEAQLEKSRLLSDRFSAERPKGSFSTLEIQRTEQGDSAMYLCASSKTVGLTEAFFGQGTRLTVV.

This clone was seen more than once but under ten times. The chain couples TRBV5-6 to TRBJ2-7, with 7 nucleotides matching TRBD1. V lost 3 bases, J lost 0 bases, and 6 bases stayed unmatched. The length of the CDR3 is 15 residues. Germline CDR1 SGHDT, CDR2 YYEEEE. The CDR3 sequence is CASSSADRSSYEQYF. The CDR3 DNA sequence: TGTGCCAGCAGCTCGGCGGACAGGAGCTCCTACGAGCAGTACTTC. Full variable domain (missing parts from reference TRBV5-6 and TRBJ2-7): DAGVTQSPTHLIKTRGQQVTLRCSPKSGHDTVSWYQQALGQGPQFIFQYYEEEERQRGNFPDRFSGHQFPNYSSELNVNALLLGDSALYLCASSSADRSSYEQYFGPGTRLTVT.

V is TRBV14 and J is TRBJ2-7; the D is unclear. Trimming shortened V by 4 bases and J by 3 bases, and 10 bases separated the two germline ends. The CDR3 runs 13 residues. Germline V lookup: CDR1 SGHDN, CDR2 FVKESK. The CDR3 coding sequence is TGTGCCAGCAGCCGTCAAATTGTCTACGAGCAGTACTTC. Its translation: CASSRQIVYEQYF.

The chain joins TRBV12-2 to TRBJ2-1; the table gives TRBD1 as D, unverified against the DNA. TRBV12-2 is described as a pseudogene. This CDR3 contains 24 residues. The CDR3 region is CASRLATPSRTEFGPLIAYNEQFF. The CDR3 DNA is TGTGCAAGTCGCTTAGCTACCCCATCCCGGACAGAATTTGGACCCCTAATCGCCTACAATGAGCAGTTCTTC.

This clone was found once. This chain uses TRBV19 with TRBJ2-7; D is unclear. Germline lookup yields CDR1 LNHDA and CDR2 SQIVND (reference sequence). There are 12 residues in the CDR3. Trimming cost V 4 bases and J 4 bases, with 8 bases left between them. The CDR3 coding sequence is TGTGCCAGTAGTAGAAGTCAATACGAGCAGTACTTC. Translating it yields CASSRSQYEQYF.

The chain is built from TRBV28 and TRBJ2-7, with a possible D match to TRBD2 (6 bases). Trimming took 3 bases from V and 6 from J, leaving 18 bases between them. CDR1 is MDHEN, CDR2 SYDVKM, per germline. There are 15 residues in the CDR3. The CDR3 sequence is CASSLSGSHKPEQYF. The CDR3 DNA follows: TGTGCCAGCAGTTTGTCCGGGAGCCATAAACCCGAGCAGTACTTC.

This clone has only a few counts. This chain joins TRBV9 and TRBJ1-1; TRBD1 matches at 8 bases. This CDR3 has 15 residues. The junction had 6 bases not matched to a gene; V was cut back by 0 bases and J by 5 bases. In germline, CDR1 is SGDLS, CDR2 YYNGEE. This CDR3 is CASSVDQDRDTEAFF. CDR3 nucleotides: TGTGCCAGCAGCGTAGACCAGGACAGGGATACTGAAGCTTTCTTT.

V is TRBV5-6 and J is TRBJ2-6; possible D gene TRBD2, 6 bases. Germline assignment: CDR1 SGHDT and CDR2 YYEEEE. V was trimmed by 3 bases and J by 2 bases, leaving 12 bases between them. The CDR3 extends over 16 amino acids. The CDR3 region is CASSSGWGAGANVLTF. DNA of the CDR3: TGTGCCAGCAGCTCCGGCTGGGGGGCTGGGGCCAACGTCCTGACTTTC.

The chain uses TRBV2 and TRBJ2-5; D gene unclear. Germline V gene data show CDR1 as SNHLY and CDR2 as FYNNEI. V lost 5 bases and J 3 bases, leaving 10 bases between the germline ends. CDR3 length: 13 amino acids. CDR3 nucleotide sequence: TGTGCCAGCAGTTTGGATGGAGAAGAGACCCAGTACTTC. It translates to CASSLDGEETQYF.

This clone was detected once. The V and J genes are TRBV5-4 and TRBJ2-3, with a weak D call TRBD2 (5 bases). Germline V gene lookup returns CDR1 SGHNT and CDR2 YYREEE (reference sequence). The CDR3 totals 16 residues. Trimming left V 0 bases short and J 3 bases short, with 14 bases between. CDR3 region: CASSLVGGLGTDTQYF. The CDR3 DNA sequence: TGTGCCAGCAGCTTGGTCGGCGGGTTGGGAACAGATACGCAGTATTTT. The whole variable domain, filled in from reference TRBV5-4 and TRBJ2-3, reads ETGVTQSPTHLIKTRGQQVTLRCSSQSGHNTVSWYQQALGQGPQFIFQYYREEENGRGNFPPRFSGLQFPNYSSELNVNALELDDSALYLCASSLVGGLGTDTQYFGPGTRLTVL.

The CDR3 sequence is CASSRTPTTGENEQYF. The CDR3 bases are TGTGCCAGCAGCCGAACCCCAACGACAGGGGAAAACGAGCAGTACTTC. The chain uses TRBV5-5 and TRBJ2-7; TRBD1 matches 8 bases. Germline V CDR1 and CDR2: SGHKS, YYEKEE (reference sequence). The length of the CDR3 is 16 residues. After removal of 4 bases from V and 5 bases from J, the junction contained 14 bases not matched to a gene.

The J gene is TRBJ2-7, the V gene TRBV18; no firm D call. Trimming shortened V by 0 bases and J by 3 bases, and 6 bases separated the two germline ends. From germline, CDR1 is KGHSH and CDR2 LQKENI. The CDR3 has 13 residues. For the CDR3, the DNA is TGTGCCAGCTCACCACCCGGAGTCTACGAGCAGTACTTC. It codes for CASSPPGVYEQYF.

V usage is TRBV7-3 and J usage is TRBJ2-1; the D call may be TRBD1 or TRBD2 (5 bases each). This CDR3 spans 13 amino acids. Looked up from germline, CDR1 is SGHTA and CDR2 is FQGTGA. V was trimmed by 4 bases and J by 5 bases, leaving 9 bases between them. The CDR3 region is CASSWGTNNEQFF. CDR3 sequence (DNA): TGTGCCAGCAGCTGGGGGACCAACAATGAGCAGTTCTTC.

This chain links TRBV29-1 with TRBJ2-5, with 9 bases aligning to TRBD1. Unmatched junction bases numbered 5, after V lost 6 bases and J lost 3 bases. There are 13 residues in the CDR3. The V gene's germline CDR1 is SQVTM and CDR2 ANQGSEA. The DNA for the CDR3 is TGCAGCGTCCCGGGACAGGGAAAAGAGACCCAGTACTTC. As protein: CSVPGQGKETQYF.

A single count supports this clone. CDR3 sequence: CASSLRGRGTDTQYF. DNA of the CDR3: TGTGCCAGCTCACTTCGCGGGAGAGGCACAGATACGCAGTATTTT. V is TRBV18 and J is TRBJ2-3, with 7 bases aligning to TRBD2. The CDR3 length is 15 residues. Germline loops: CDR1 KGHSH, CDR2 LQKENI. J lost 1 base, V lost 4 bases, and 5 bases had no gene match.

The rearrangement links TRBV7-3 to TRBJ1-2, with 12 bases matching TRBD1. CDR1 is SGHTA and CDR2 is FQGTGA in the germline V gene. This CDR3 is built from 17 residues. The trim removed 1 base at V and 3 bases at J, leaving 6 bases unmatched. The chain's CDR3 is CASSLRDRGLSDYGYTF. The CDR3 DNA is TGTGCCAGCAGCTTAAGGGACAGGGGGCTCTCGGACTATGGCTACACCTTC.

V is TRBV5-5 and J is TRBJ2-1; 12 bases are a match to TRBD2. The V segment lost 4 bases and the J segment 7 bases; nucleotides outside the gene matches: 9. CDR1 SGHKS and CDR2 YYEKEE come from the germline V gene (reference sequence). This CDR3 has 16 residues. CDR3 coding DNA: TGTGCCAGCAGCAAACTAGCGGGAGGATTGTTTAATGAGCAGTTCTTC. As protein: CASSKLAGGLFNEQFF.

CDR3 protein: CASSLGFVGRVYEQYF. Written as DNA, the CDR3 is TGTGCCAGCAGCTTAGGGTTTGTCGGGAGGGTCTACGAGCAGTACTTC. The chain recombines TRBV7-2 with TRBJ2-7; 8 bases fit TRBD2. CDR1 is SGHTA and CDR2 is FQGNSA in the germline V gene. The CDR3 sequence is 16 residues long. The ends lost 1 base at V and 3 bases at J; junction bases unmatched: 8.

The CDR3 region is CASSLARGNNEQFF. Written as DNA, the CDR3 is TGTGCCAGCAGCTTAGCCAGGGGGAACAATGAGCAGTTCTTC. The chain has TRBV7-2 and TRBJ2-1, with TRBD1 matching 7 bases. Germline V gene sequence: CDR1 SGHTA, CDR2 FQGNSA. The CDR3 runs to 14 residues. The J segment lost 5 bases and the V segment lost 0 bases, leaving 1 base of the junction unmatched.

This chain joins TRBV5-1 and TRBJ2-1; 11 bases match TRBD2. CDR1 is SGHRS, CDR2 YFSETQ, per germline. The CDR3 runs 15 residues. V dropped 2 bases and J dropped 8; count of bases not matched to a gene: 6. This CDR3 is CASSFSLAGEDEQFF. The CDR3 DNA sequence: TGCGCCAGCAGCTTTTCACTAGCGGGAGAGGATGAGCAGTTCTTC. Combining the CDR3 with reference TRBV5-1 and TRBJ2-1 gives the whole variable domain KAGVTQTPRYLIKTRGQQVTLSCSPISGHRSVSWYQQTPGQGLQFLFEYFSETQRNKGNFPGRFSGRQFSNSRSEMNVSTLELGDSALYLCASSFSLAGEDEQFFGPGTRLTVL.

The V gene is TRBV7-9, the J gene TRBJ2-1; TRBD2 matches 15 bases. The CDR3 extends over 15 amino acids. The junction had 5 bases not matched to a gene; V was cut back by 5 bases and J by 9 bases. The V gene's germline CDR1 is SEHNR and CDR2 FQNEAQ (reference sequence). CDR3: CASSGLAGGPFEQFF. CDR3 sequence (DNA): TGTGCCAGCAGCGGACTAGCGGGAGGGCCTTTTGAGCAGTTCTTC.

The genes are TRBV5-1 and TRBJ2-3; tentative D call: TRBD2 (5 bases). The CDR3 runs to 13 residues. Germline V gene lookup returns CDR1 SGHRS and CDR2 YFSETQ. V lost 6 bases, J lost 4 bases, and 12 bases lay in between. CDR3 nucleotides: TGCGCCAGCACCGCGAACGGGGCAGATACGCAGTATTTT. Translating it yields CASTANGADTQYF.

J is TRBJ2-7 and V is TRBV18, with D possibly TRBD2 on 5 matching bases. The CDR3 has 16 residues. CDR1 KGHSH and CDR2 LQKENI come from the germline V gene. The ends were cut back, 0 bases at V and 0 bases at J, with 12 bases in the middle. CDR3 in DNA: TGTGCCAGCTCACCACCTTCCGGGATTAGCTCCTACGAGCAGTACTTC. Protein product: CASSPPSGISSYEQYF.

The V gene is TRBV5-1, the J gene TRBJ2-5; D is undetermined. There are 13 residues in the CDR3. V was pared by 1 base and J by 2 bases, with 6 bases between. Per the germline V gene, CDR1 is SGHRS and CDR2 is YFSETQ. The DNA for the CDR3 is TGCGCCAGCAGCTTGCTCGCACAAGAGACCCAGTACTTC. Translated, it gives CASSLLAQETQYF.

This CDR3 is CASSSPTLSSDGTDTQYF. The CDR3 coding sequence is TGTGCCAGCAGCTCCCCCACCCTCTCTAGCGATGGAACAGATACGCAGTATTTT. V is TRBV7-3 and J is TRBJ2-3, with D possibly being TRBD2 (6 bases). CDR1 is SGHTA and CDR2 is FQGTGA in the germline V gene. The length of the CDR3 is 18 residues. The V end lost 4 bases, the J end lost 3 bases, and 23 bases lay between the germline ends.

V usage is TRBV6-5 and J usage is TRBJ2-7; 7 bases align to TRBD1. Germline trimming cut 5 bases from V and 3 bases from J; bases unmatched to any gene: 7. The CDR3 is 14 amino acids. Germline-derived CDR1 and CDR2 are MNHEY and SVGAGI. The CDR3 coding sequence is TGTGCCAGCAGTCCTGGGGACAGCTTCTACGAGCAGTACTTC. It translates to CASSPGDSFYEQYF.